Listed below are T cell receptor beta chains from one sample, sequenced in a study of blood T cell repertoires in COVID-19. Libraries were prepared by immunoSEQ multiplex PCR; TCRdb keeps only in-frame clonotypes and omits some of them. Here the sample spans tens of thousands of clones, roughly 79% being singletons. Material: peripheral blood. The receptors here all came from a human donor in a cohort sampled during active COVID-19. Each CDR3 is given with its conserved first and last residue. The order of the fields is J gene, V gene, D gene, clone size, CDR3 protein, CDR3 DNA. A D gene is named only where the DNA matches it firmly. Where a row states a size, it is once, few, many or the class of an expanded clone; other rows omit it.

TRBJ2-7,TRBV28,-,-,CASSSGTYSSYEQYF,TGTGCCAGCAGTTCCGGGACATACAGCTCCTACGAGCAGTACTTC
TRBJ1-1,TRBV6-5,-,-,CASSYRRGKNTEAFF,TGTGCCAGCAGTTACCGCAGGGGAAAGAACACTGAAGCTTTCTTT
TRBJ2-2,TRBV2,-,-,CASRSGRDGELFF,TGTGCCAGCAGGAGCGGTAGGGACGGGGAGCTGTTTTTT
TRBJ2-1,TRBV4-1,TRBD1,-,CASSQLTGTGGHNEQFF,TGCGCCAGCAGCCAGCTCACAGGGACAGGGGGGCACAATGAGCAGTTCTTC
TRBJ1-4,TRBV14,-,-,CASSQAGAGVREKLFF,TGTGCCAGCAGCCAAGCCGGAGCAGGGGTTCGCGAAAAACTGTTTTTT
TRBJ1-6,TRBV3-1/TRBV3-2,-,-,CASSLQGKDSPLHF,TGTGCCAGCAGCCTCCAGGGGAAGGATTCACCCCTCCACTTT
TRBJ1-2,TRBV6-2/TRBV6-3,TRBD1,-,CASSRSGGIHGYTF,TGTGCCAGCAGTCGATCAGGGGGCATCCATGGCTACACCTTC
TRBJ2-1,TRBV18,-,-,CASSPGQSSYNEQFF,TGTGCCAGCTCACCGGGGCAGAGCTCCTACAATGAGCAGTTCTTC
TRBJ2-3,TRBV28,TRBD2,once,CASSLLPTSGITDTQYF,TGTGCCAGCAGTTTACTTCCGACTAGCGGGATAACAGATACGCAGTATTTT
TRBJ2-1,TRBV6-6,-,-,CASSYSGGPHEQFF,TGTGCCAGCAGTTACTCGGGGGGACCCCATGAGCAGTTCTTC
TRBJ2-7,TRBV3-1/TRBV3-2,-,-,CASSQNKGVFSYEQYF,TGTGCCAGCAGCCAAAATAAGGGGGTTTTCTCCTACGAGCAGTACTTC
TRBJ1-1,TRBV11-2,-,-,CASSLVFSEAFF,TGTGCCAGCAGCTTAGTTTTCTCTGAAGCTTTCTTT
TRBJ2-2,TRBV3-1/TRBV3-2,-,-,CASSQADTGELFF,TGTGCCAGCAGCCAAGCGGACACCGGGGAGCTGTTTTTT
TRBJ1-5,TRBV6-6,-,-,CASSSTGIDQPQHF,TGTGCCAGCAGTTCCACAGGGATCGATCAGCCCCAGCATTTT
TRBJ2-1,TRBV2,-,many,CASSEGVGGLPYNEQFF,TGTGCCAGCAGTGAAGGGGTCGGAGGCCTTCCCTACAATGAGCAGTTCTTC
TRBJ2-3,TRBV7-9,TRBD2,once,CASSGLAAVSTDTQYF,TGTGCCAGCAGCGGCCTAGCGGCGGTTAGCACAGATACGCAGTATTTT
TRBJ2-3,TRBV7-6,TRBD2,-,CASSLVGAGGPWTDTQYF,TGTGCCAGCAGCTTAGTAGGAGCGGGAGGGCCTTGGACAGATACGCAGTATTTT
TRBJ2-3,TRBV5-5,TRBD2,-,CASSFRAGGVTDTQYF,TGTGCCAGCAGCTTCCGCGCGGGAGGAGTAACAGATACGCAGTATTTT
TRBJ1-2,TRBV6-2/TRBV6-3,TRBD1,-,CASSWDSPNYGYTF,TGTGCCAGCAGTTGGGACAGCCCTAACTATGGCTACACCTTC
TRBJ1-4,TRBV15,-,-,CATSRVATNEKLFF,TGTGCCACCAGCAGAGTCGCAACTAATGAAAAACTGTTTTTT
TRBJ2-3,TRBV13,-,-,CASRRTPDTQYF,TGTGCCAGCAGACGCACTCCAGATACGCAGTATTTT
TRBJ1-2,TRBV2,-,-,CASSERGNNYGYTF,TGTGCCAGCAGTGAACGAGGAAATAACTATGGCTACACCTTC
TRBJ1-5,TRBV13,-,-,CASSLRSGHPQHF,TGTGCCAGCAGCTTGCGGTCGGGTCACCCCCAGCATTTT
TRBJ2-2,TRBV3-1/TRBV3-2,TRBD1,-,CASSPTGVNIGELFF,TGTGCCAGCAGCCCGACAGGGGTTAACATCGGCGAGCTGTTTTTT
TRBJ1-2,TRBV19,-,-,CASSGPDSEGNYGYTF,TGTGCCAGTAGCGGCCCGGACAGCGAGGGTAACTATGGCTACACCTTC
TRBJ1-2,TRBV28,TRBD1,-,CASSFPGTGYGYTF,TGTGCCAGCAGTTTTCCCGGGACAGGCTATGGCTACACCTTC
TRBJ2-7,TRBV27,-,-,CASSTRGRVYEQYF,TGTGCCAGCAGCACGAGGGGGAGGGTCTACGAGCAGTACTTC
TRBJ1-4,TRBV10-2,TRBD1,once,CASREGRGFGEKLFF,TGCGCCAGCAGAGAGGGCAGGGGGTTTGGTGAAAAACTGTTTTTT
TRBJ2-7,TRBV2,TRBD1,few,CASSGTGGPYEQYF,TGTGCCAGCAGTGGGACAGGGGGTCCCTACGAGCAGTACTTC
TRBJ1-1,TRBV4-1,TRBD1,once,CASGTGLNTEAFF,TGCGCCAGTGGGACAGGGCTGAACACTGAAGCTTTCTTT
TRBJ1-3,TRBV6-2/TRBV6-3,TRBD1,-,CASSRDGTDSGNTIYF,TGTGCCAGCAGTCGAGATGGGACAGACTCTGGAAACACCATATATTTT
TRBJ2-1,TRBV7-2,TRBD2,-,CASSPAAGVNEQFF,TGTGCCAGCAGCCCCGCAGCGGGAGTAAATGAGCAGTTCTTC
TRBJ1-2,TRBV28,-,-,CASSLGQLNGYTF,TGTGCCAGCAGTTTAGGTCAGTTAAATGGCTACACCTTC
TRBJ2-1,TRBV11-2,-,once,CASSPWRGHNEQFF,TGTGCCAGCAGCCCTTGGCGAGGCCACAATGAGCAGTTCTTC
TRBJ2-3,TRBV4-2,-,-,CASSPEFTSLGTDTQYF,TGTGCCAGCAGCCCAGAGTTTACGTCACTAGGGACAGATACGCAGTATTTT
TRBJ2-1,TRBV6-6,TRBD1,-,CAYGQGPHEQFF,TGTGCCTATGGACAGGGGCCGCATGAGCAGTTCTTC
TRBJ2-2,TRBV6-1,TRBD2,-,CASSETTWGRGGELFF,TGTGCCAGCAGTGAAACAACCTGGGGGAGGGGCGGGGAGCTGTTTTTT
TRBJ2-2,TRBV6-6,-,few,CASSYSATVTGELFF,TGTGCCAGCAGTTACTCGGCTACAGTCACCGGGGAGCTGTTTTTT
TRBJ1-3,TRBV3-1/TRBV3-2,-,-,CASSQGFAGTGNTIYF,TGTGCCAGCAGCCAGGGATTCGCGGGGACTGGAAACACCATATATTTT
TRBJ2-7,TRBV18,-,-,CASSPQEDRATYEQYF,TGTGCCAGCTCACCACAAGAGGACAGAGCTACCTACGAGCAGTACTTC
TRBJ2-1,TRBV11-2,TRBD1,-,CASSPEGTGTVDSGEQFF,TGTGCCAGCAGCCCCGAGGGAACCGGGACAGTCGATTCTGGTGAGCAGTTCTTC
TRBJ1-2,TRBV18,-,-,CASSPYGGSNYGYTF,TGTGCCAGCTCACCATACGGGGGTAGCAACTATGGCTACACCTTC
TRBJ2-7,TRBV9,-,-,CASSVADTYEQYF,TGTGCCAGCAGCGTAGCCGACACCTACGAGCAGTACTTC